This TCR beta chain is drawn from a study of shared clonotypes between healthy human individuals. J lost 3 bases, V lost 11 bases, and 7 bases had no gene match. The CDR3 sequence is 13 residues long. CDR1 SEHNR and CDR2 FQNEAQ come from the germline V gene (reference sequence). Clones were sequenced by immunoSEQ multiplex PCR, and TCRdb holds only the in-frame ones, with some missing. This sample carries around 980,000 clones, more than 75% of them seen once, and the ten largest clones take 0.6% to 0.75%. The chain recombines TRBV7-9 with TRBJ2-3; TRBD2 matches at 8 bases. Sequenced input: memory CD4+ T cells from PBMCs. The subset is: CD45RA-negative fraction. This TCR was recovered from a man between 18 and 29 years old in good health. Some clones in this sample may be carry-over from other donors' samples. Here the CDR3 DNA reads TGTGCCGAACGGCGGGAGGAAACAGATACGCAGTATTTT. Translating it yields CAERREETDTQYF. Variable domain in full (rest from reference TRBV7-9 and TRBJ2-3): DTGVSQNPRHKITKRGQNVTFRCDPISEHNRLYWYRQTLGQGPEFLTYFQNEAQLEKSRLLSDRFSAERPKGSFSTLEIQRTEQGDSAMYLCAERREETDTQYFGPGTRLTVL.